This T cell receptor beta chain comes out of a study of blood T cell repertoires in COVID-19. Across the whole study: Sites across the United States, Italy and Spain contributed samples from acute and convalescent COVID-19. PBMCs, B-cell-depleted T cells, or T cells were the source of the cDNA or gDNA that made up the material.

In the source study's methods: From reference gene primer amplification, estimates of nucleated cell counts were derived. Produced via immunoSEQ multiplex PCR; TCRdb's table is partial and in-frame only. The V and J calls and clone size come from that table; D and trimming were worked out from the DNA. The sample has about 200,000 clones, approximately 88% seen once; the top ten hold under 30%. The CDR3 has 15 residues. The germline V and J ends were trimmed by 1 base and 3 bases, with 12 bases remaining between them. Germline CDR1 is SGHTA and CDR2 is FQGNSA. The TCR originated in a man aged 40-49 years with acute or convalescent COVID-19. This rearrangement joins TRBV7-2 to TRBJ1-2; D ambiguous. Sequenced input: peripheral blood. The CDR3 protein is CASSLEAGWDYGYTF. The DNA for the CDR3 is TGTGCCAGCAGCTTAGAGGCGGGATGGGACTATGGCTACACCTTC.